This is a list of T cell receptor beta chains from one sample in a study of T-cell reconstitution after alpha-beta-depleted transplantation in children. TCRdb passed the PCR reads through MiXCR, listing each CDR3 protein once. The repertoire has 500,000 to 600,000 distinct CDR3 sequences, around 18% of them found once; the top ten carry 3% to 3.5%. Source: PBMCs from the stem cell graft donor, taken from the stem cell graft. These receptors were collected from a human donor who donated a stem cell graft to a child with acute lymphoblastic leukemia. Each CDR3 is given with its conserved first and last residue. The order of the fields is J gene, D gene, clone size, V gene, CDR3 DNA, CDR3 protein. D genes are given only for firm matches. Size is omitted from some rows. Given values are once, few, many or a class for expanded clones.

J: TRBJ2-2
D: .
size: .
V: TRBV7-8
DNA: TGTGCCAGCAGCTCCCCCCGGGCAGGGTCGGACACCGGGGAGCTGTTTTTT
CDR3: CASSSPRAGSDTGELFF

J: TRBJ1-2
D: .
size: .
V: TRBV11-1
DNA: TGTGCCAGCATCAGCTTAAGTATTACTGAATCCCTTCCTAACTATGGCTACACCTTC
CDR3: CASISLSITESLPNYGYTF

J: TRBJ2-7
D: .
size: .
V: TRBV19
DNA: TGTGCCAGCAAGTCGGATACCTACGAGCAGTACTTC
CDR3: CASKSDTYEQYF

J: TRBJ2-5
D: .
size: .
V: TRBV7-2
DNA: TGTGCCAGCAGCGGCTACTCGTACCAAGAGACCCAGTACTTC
CDR3: CASSGYSYQETQYF

J: TRBJ2-1
D: .
size: .
V: TRBV30
DNA: TGTGCCTGGAGCCGGAATAGTGAGGTGGATGAGCAGTTCTTC
CDR3: CAWSRNSEVDEQFF

J: TRBJ1-5
D: TRBD1
size: .
V: TRBV29-1
DNA: TGCAGCGTTAAGAACAGGGGGGCTCAGCCCCAGCATTTT
CDR3: CSVKNRGAQPQHF

J: TRBJ2-7
D: TRBD2
size: .
V: TRBV29-1
DNA: TGCAGCGTGGGACTAGCGGGACGATTCTACGAGCAGTACTTC
CDR3: CSVGLAGRFYEQYF

J: TRBJ1-3
D: .
size: .
V: TRBV12-3/TRBV12-4
DNA: TGTGCCGGAGGAAGAGCGACGGTCTCTGGAAACACCATATATTTT
CDR3: CAGGRATVSGNTIYF

J: TRBJ2-2
D: .
size: many
V: TRBV12-3/TRBV12-4
DNA: TGTGCCAGCAGTCCGGTGAACACCGGGGAGCTGTTTTTT
CDR3: CASSPVNTGELFF

J: TRBJ2-3
D: .
size: few
V: TRBV9
DNA: TGTGCCAGCAGCGTAGATAGCCCACACAGCACAGATACGCAGTATTTT
CDR3: CASSVDSPHSTDTQYF

J: TRBJ1-1
D: .
size: few
V: TRBV15
DNA: TGTGCCACCTTTCGGGCGGAGAACACTGAAGCTTTCTTT
CDR3: CATFRAENTEAFF

J: TRBJ2-1
D: TRBD2
size: .
V: TRBV24-1
DNA: TGTGCCACCAGTGATTTGTATAGCGGGAGAGGCAATGAGCAGTTCTTC
CDR3: CATSDLYSGRGNEQFF

J: TRBJ2-1
D: .
size: few
V: TRBV12-3/TRBV12-4
DNA: TGTGCCAGCAGACCAACCTACAATGAGCAGTTCTTC
CDR3: CASRPTYNEQFF

J: TRBJ2-1
D: TRBD2
size: .
V: TRBV11-3
DNA: TGTGCCAGCAGCTTAGGCCGGGGAGGGTCCTACAATGAGCAGTTCTTC
CDR3: CASSLGRGGSYNEQFF

J: TRBJ1-5
D: .
size: few
V: TRBV13
DNA: TGTGCCAGCAGCTCTCGCGAGCTTAACAATCAGCCCCAGCATTTT
CDR3: CASSSRELNNQPQHF